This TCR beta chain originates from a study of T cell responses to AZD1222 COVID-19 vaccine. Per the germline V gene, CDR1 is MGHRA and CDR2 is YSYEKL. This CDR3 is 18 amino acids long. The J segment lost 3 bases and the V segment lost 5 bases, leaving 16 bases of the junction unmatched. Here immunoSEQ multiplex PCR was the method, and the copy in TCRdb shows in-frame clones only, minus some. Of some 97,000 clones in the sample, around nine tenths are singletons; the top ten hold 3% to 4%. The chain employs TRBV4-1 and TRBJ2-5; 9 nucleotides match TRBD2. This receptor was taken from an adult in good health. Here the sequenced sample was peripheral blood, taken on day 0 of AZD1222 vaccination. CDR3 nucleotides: TGCGCCAGCAGCGAGGATCGTGGAGCGGGGGGTAAAGAAGAGACCCAGTACTTC. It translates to CASSEDRGAGGKEETQYF.